This T cell receptor beta chain was found in a study of shared clonotypes between healthy human individuals. Sequencing was performed with immunoSEQ multiplex PCR; in TCRdb, only in-frame clones are kept and a portion is missing. The sample includes some 2,100,000 clones, approximately 94% of them seen just once. Findings and limits, study-wide: Generation probability values for non-shared clonotypes were lower than those for clonotypes shared by all four donors.

Trimming took 0 bases from V and 1 from J, leaving 6 bases between them. CDR1 is LNHNV, CDR2 YYDKDF, per germline (reference sequence). CDR3 length: 14 residues. Investigators divided CD4+ cells into CD45RA+ naive and CD45RA-negative memory subsets. This clone was seen a few times. Its specificity is unknown. The TCR was taken from a man aged 18 to 30 in good health. The specimen was naive CD4+ T cells sorted from blood. Subset defined: CD45RA+ positively selected. The chain has TRBV15 and TRBJ1-1; D not resolved. The CDR3 region is CATSRDKGNTEAFF. The CDR3 nucleotides read TGTGCCACCAGCAGAGATAAAGGGAACACTGAAGCTTTCTTT.